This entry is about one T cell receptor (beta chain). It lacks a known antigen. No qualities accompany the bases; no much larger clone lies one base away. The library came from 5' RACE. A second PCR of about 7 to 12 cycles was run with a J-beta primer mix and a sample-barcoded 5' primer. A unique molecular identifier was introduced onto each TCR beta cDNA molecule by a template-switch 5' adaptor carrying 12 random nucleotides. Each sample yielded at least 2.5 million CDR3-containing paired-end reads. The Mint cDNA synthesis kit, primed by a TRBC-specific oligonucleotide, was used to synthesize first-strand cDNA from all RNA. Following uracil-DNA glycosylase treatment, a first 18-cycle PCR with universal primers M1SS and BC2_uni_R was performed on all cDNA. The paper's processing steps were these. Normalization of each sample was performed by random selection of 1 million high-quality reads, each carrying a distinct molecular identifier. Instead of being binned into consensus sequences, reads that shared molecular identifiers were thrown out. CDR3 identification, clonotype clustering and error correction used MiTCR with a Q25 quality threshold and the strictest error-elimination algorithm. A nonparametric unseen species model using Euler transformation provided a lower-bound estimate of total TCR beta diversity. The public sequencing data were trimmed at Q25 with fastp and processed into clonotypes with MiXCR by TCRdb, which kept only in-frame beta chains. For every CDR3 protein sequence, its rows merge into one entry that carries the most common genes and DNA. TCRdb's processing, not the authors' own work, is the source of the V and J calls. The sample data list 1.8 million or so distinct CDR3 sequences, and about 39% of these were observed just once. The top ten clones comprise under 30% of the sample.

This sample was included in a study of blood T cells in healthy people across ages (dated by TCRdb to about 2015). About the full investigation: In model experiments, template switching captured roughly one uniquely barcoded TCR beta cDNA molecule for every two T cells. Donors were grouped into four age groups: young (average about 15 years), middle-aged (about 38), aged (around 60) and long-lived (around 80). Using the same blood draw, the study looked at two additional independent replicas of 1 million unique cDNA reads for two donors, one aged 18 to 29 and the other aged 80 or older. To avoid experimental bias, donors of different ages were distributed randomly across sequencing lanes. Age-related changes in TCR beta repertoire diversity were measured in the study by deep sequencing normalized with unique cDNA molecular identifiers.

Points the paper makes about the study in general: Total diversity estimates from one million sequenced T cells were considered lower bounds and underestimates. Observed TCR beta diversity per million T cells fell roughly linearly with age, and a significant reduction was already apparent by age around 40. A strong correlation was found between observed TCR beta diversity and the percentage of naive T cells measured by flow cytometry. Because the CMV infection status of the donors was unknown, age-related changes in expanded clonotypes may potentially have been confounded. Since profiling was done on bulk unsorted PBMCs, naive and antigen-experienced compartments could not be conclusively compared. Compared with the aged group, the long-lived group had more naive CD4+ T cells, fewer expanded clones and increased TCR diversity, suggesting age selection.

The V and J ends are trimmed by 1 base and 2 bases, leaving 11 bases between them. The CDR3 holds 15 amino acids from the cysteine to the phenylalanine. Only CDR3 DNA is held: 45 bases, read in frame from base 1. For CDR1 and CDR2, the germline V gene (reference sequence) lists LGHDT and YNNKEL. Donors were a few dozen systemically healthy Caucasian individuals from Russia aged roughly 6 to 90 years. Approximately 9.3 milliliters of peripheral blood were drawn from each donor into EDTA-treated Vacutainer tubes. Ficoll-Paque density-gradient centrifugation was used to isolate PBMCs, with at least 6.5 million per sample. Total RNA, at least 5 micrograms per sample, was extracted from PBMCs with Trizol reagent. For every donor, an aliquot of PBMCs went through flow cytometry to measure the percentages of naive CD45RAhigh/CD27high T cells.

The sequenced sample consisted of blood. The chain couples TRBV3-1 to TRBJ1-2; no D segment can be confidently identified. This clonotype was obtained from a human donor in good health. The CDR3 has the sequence CASSQAAGGNYGYTF. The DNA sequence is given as TGTGCCAGCAGCCAAGCGGCAGGAGGCAACTATGGCTACACCTTC.